This passage covers 18 T cell receptor beta chains from one sample sequenced in a study of shared clonotypes between healthy human individuals. The table came from immunoSEQ multiplex PCR; TCRdb's copy has only in-frame clones and leaves some out. This table holds 640,000 or so clones, around 72% found once. Source material: memory CD4+ T cells sorted from blood. Subset indicated: CD45RA-negative fraction. These TCRs come from a woman aged 25-40 years in good health.

This clone was observed a handful of times. The chain has TRBV19 and TRBJ2-3; TRBD2 aligns across 14 bases. Losses at the gene ends were 5 bases for V and 5 bases for J; bases not matched to a gene: 6. The germline V gene has CDR1 LNHDA and CDR2 SQIVND (reference sequence). CDR3 length equals 16 residues. CDR3 residues: CASSLGTSGSLDTQYF. In nucleotides, the CDR3 is TGTGCCAGTAGTCTCGGGACTAGCGGGAGTCTAGATACGCAGTATTTT.

The J gene is TRBJ1-1, the V gene TRBV29-1; D perhaps matches TRBD1 (6 bases). Germline CDR1 and CDR2: SQVTM and ANQGSEA. The CDR3 totals 13 residues. V lost 6 bases to trimming and J lost 6 bases, with 17 bases between them. The CDR3 protein is CSVATGLEAEAFF. Here the CDR3 DNA reads TGCAGCGTGGCTACAGGGCTGGAGGCTGAAGCTTTCTTT. The complete variable domain, with remaining parts taken from reference TRBV29-1 and TRBJ1-1, reads SAVISQKPSRDICQRGTSLTIQCQVDSQVTMMFWYRQQPGQSLTLIATANQGSEATYESGFVIDKFPISRPNLTFSTLTVSNMSPEDSSIYLCSVATGLEAEAFFGQGTRLTVV.

The rearrangement uses TRBV30 and TRBJ2-7, with D perhaps matching TRBD1 (6 bases). V gave up 6 bases and J gave up 0 bases, with 12 bases separating them. The CDR3 is made up of 13 amino acids. Germline V gene lookup returns CDR1 GTSNPN and CDR2 SVGIG (reference sequence). The CDR3 DNA follows: TGTGCCTGCTCAGGGGTGAGCTCCTACGAGCAGTACTTC. Residues: CACSGVSSYEQYF. The full variable domain, rest sourced from reference TRBV30 and TRBJ2-7, is SQTIHQWPATLVQPVGSPLSLECTVEGTSNPNLYWYRQAAGRGLQLLFYSVGIGQISSEVPQNLSASRPQDRQFILSSKKLLLSDSGFYLCACSGVSSYEQYFGPGTRLTVT.

This clone was seen a handful of times. This chain uses TRBV21-1 with TRBJ2-5; the listed D gene, TRBD2, was not tested against the DNA. TRBV21-1 represents a pseudogene. CDR3 length equals 15 residues. Written as DNA, the CDR3 is TGTGCCAGCAGCAAATTTGTGGCTAGCGGGGAGACCCAGTACTTC. As protein: CASSKFVASGETQYF.

This chain links TRBV27 with TRBJ1-5; D gene unclear. The CDR3 is 14 amino acids. Germline CDR1 is MNHEY and CDR2 is SMNVEV (reference sequence). V dropped 5 bases and J dropped 2 bases, with 10 bases sitting between them. The CDR3 DNA reads TGTGCCAGCAGTCCGGCATCGGGCAATCAGCCCCAGCATTTT. This encodes CASSPASGNQPQHF.

The chain carries TRBV2 and TRBJ2-2, with D unresolved. CDR1 is SNHLY and CDR2 is FYNNEI in the germline V gene. The length of the CDR3 is 12 residues. Trimming removed 8 bases at V and 7 bases at J, with 11 bases between. The CDR3 sequence is CASVLYLGELFF. As DNA, the CDR3 is TGTGCCAGCGTGCTCTATCTCGGGGAGCTGTTTTTT.

The CDR3 protein is CASMRQGLNTEAFF. CDR3 DNA sequence: TGTGCCAGTATGCGGCAGGGTCTGAACACTGAAGCTTTCTTT. The rearrangement joins TRBV19 to TRBJ1-1, with a weak D call TRBD1 (5 bases). Germline V gives CDR1 LNHDA, CDR2 SQIVND (reference sequence). Trimming left V 7 bases short and J 0 bases short, with 12 bases between. This CDR3 comprises 14 residues.

The J gene is TRBJ1-2, the V gene TRBV6-1; no clear D gene. CDR1 is MNHNS and CDR2 is SASEGT in the germline V gene. Trimming took 4 bases from V and 6 from J, leaving 12 bases between them. This CDR3 spans 13 amino acids. CDR3 sequence reads: CASSAEGSHGYTF. Written as DNA, the CDR3 is TGTGCCAGCAGTGCCGAGGGTTCGCATGGCTACACCTTC.

The chain carries TRBV5-1 and TRBJ1-3, with unresolved D. V dropped 0 bases and J dropped 4 bases, with 8 bases sitting between them. The CDR3 is 14 residues long. Per the germline V gene, CDR1 is SGHRS and CDR2 is YFSETQ. The CDR3 sequence is CASSLGTLGNTIYF. DNA for the CDR3: TGCGCCAGCAGCTTGGGGACTCTAGGAAACACCATATATTTT.

The CDR3: CSAEGGESYTF. The CDR3 DNA reads as TGCAGCGCAGAGGGCGGTGAGAGCTACACCTTC. The rearrangement links TRBV29-1 to TRBJ1-2, with no clear D. CDR3 size: 11 residues. CDR1 and CDR2 from the germline V gene are SQVTM and ANQGSEA. The V end lost 7 bases, the J end lost 9 bases, and 15 bases lay between the germline ends.

This chain joins TRBV7-9 and TRBJ2-5; D is possibly TRBD2 (6 bases). The germline CDR1 and CDR2 sequences are SEHNR and FQNEAQ (reference sequence). The CDR3 contains 12 residues. V shed 3 bases and J shed 9 bases, with 11 bases lying between them. The CDR3 sequence: CASSLIRGSQYF. CDR3 in DNA: TGTGCCAGCAGCTTGATCCGGGGGTCCCAGTACTTC.

Comment on this clone: It is likely a read error: a sequence one base away is far more abundant. The J gene is TRBJ2-1, the V gene TRBV19; D uncertain. The V gene's germline CDR1 is LNHDA and CDR2 SQIVND (reference sequence). Trimming stripped 7 bases from V and 8 bases from J, with 12 bases between. The CDR3 totals 12 residues. CDR3 in amino acids: CASNSHSDEQFF. The CDR3 bases are TGTGCCAGTAATAGTCACAGCGATGAGCAGTTCTTC.

CDR3 sequence: CASSLSGPSLTDTQYF. CDR3 DNA sequence: TGTGCCAGCAGCTTATCGGGACCCTCACTCACAGATACGCAGTATTTT. The chain combines TRBV7-2 with TRBJ2-3, with D possibly called TRBD1 or TRBD2 (5 bases each). The V end lost 2 bases, the J end lost 2 bases, and 14 bases lay between the germline ends. CDR3 length: 16 residues. Germline V gene sequence: CDR1 SGHTA, CDR2 FQGNSA.

The chain recombines TRBV11-2 with TRBJ2-7; D may be TRBD1 (6 bases). In germline, CDR1 is SGHAT, CDR2 FQNNGV. This CDR3 has 14 residues. V was cut by 4 bases and J by 2 bases, with 12 bases left in between. The CDR3 nucleotides read TGTGCCAGCAGCTCGGGCAGGGGAGCCTACGAGCAGTACTTC. The encoded protein is CASSSGRGAYEQYF.

The chain recombines TRBV4-1 with TRBJ1-1, with D perhaps matching TRBD1 (5 bases). The germline V and J ends were trimmed by 3 bases and 4 bases, with 18 bases remaining between them. The germline gives CDR1 MGHRA, CDR2 YSYEKL. The CDR3 runs to 16 residues. The CDR3 here is CASSQIAAGGGTEAFF. DNA for the CDR3: TGCGCCAGCAGCCAGATCGCGGCCGGCGGGGGCACTGAAGCTTTCTTT.

This chain connects TRBV9 to TRBJ2-2; TRBD2 aligns across 9 bases. The CDR3 is 16 amino acids. Trimming at V came to 0 bases and at J to 1 base, leaving 1 base not matched to a gene. From germline, CDR1 is SGDLS and CDR2 YYNGEE. The CDR3, as DNA: TGTGCCAGCAGCGTAGCACTAGCGGGGAACACCGGGGAGCTGTTTTTT. Translated, it gives CASSVALAGNTGELFF.

A note on this clone: This sample also contains other DNA sequences that code for the same CDR3. The V call is TRBV7-2, the J call TRBJ2-2; perhaps TRBD1 as D (5 bases). V dropped 1 base and J dropped 8 bases, with 5 bases sitting between them. The CDR3 is made up of 12 amino acids. Germline V CDR1 and CDR2: SGHTA, FQGNSA. The CDR3 DNA reads as TGTGCCAGCAGCTTAGGGACAGGGGAGCTGTTTTTT. Translation: CASSLGTGELFF.

V and J are TRBV5-1 and TRBJ2-3; D ambiguous. In germline, CDR1 is SGHRS, CDR2 YFSETQ. V shed 4 bases and J shed 4 bases, with 19 bases lying between them. This CDR3 spans 16 amino acids. In DNA, the CDR3 is TGCGCCAGCAGCGTTTCCGGGTCCTCAGGCGCAGATACGCAGTATTTT. It yields the protein CASSVSGSSGADTQYF.